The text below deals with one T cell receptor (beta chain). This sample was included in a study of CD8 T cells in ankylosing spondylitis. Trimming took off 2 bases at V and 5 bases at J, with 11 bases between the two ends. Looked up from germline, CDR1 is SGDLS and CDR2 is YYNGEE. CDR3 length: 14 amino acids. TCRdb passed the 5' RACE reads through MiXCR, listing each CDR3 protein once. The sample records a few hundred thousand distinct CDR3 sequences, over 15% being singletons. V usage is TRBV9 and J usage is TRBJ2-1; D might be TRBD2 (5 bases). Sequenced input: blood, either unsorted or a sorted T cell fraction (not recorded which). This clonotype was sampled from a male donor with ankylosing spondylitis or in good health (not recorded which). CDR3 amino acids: CASSVSTRDNEQFF. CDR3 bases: TGTGCCAGCAGCGTCTCCACTAGAGACAATGAGCAGTTCTTC.